The rows below give T cell receptor beta chains drawn from one sample of a study of blood T cell repertoires in COVID-19. Libraries were prepared by immunoSEQ multiplex PCR; TCRdb keeps only in-frame clonotypes and omits some of them. The data show about 300,000 clones, with about 82% seen just once and around 1.5% held by the top ten. Sequenced: peripheral blood. These receptors were obtained from a woman between 45 and 65 years old with acute or convalescent COVID-19. The CDR3 runs from the conserved cysteine through the conserved F or W. Each record gives: J gene, D gene, V gene, CDR3 protein. A D gene is named only where the DNA matches it firmly.

>TRBJ2-1|TRBD2|TRBV9
CASSVRLAGGNNEQFF
>TRBJ2-7|TRBD2|TRBV4-3
CASSQDGSGVYEQYF
>TRBJ2-4|TRBD2|TRBV19
CASSPLGRENIQYF
>TRBJ2-7|TRBD1|TRBV10-3
CAISDFVRTGAYEQYF
>TRBJ2-2|TRBD1|TRBV28
CASIPSGQGPGELFF
>TRBJ1-3|TRBD1|TRBV7-2
CASSFRTGTAGNTIYF
>TRBJ2-2|TRBD2|TRBV7-9
CASSRRTSGRAGELFF
>TRBJ1-5|-|TRBV27
CASKGDYSNQPQHF
>TRBJ1-1|-|TRBV5-1
CASSLRGTEAFF
>TRBJ1-2|-|TRBV7-9
CASSFPGSTGYTF
>TRBJ2-1|-|TRBV18
CASSLGLGNNEQFF
>TRBJ1-6|-|TRBV7-6
CASSLSLNSPLHF
>TRBJ2-1|TRBD1|TRBV11-2
CASSSEATGALSEQFF
>TRBJ1-1|-|TRBV2
CASSDRPMNTEAFF
>TRBJ1-5|-|TRBV10-3
CAISESNGQPQHF
>TRBJ1-1|-|TRBV3-1/TRBV3-2
CASSQEGGRNTEAFF
>TRBJ2-5|TRBD2|TRBV28
CASSSRRTSGPSQETQYF
>TRBJ2-1|-|TRBV7-3
CASSSRGSKVSHNEQFF
>TRBJ2-5|TRBD2|TRBV10-3
CAISGTSGSGETQYF
>TRBJ1-5|-|TRBV14
CASSPQGFYQPQHF
>TRBJ2-1|TRBD2|TRBV27
CASSSAGVDVNEQFF
>TRBJ2-5|TRBD2|TRBV18
CASSPLGLAKETQYF
>TRBJ1-2|-|TRBV5-1
CASSLEQAYGYTF
>TRBJ1-6|TRBD1|TRBV5-1
CASSGQGAGNSPLHF
>TRBJ1-1|-|TRBV5-5
CASSTLLRNTEAFF
>TRBJ2-1|TRBD1|TRBV19
CASKGQVSYNEQFF
>TRBJ2-7|-|TRBV6-5
CASQDLRDTSREQYF
>TRBJ2-3|-|TRBV19
CASRRDQGTDTQYF
>TRBJ1-1|-|TRBV19
CASSLYGNTEAFF
>TRBJ1-1|-|TRBV20-1
CSASHQAEAFF
>TRBJ2-1|TRBD2|TRBV5-4
CASSTRTSDYNEQFF
>TRBJ2-2|TRBD2|TRBV15
CATREKIAGGDTGELFF
>TRBJ2-2|-|TRBV23-1
CASSHTRTPVGHKTGELFF
>TRBJ2-7|TRBD1|TRBV27
CASRNIAGGAEQYF
>TRBJ2-1|TRBD2|TRBV3-1/TRBV3-2
CASSHGGGGRALNEQFF
>TRBJ2-7|-|TRBV9
CASSVDSRGMRTYEQYF
>TRBJ2-1|TRBD2|TRBV4-2
CASSQLGTSGRALVNEQFF
>TRBJ2-5|-|TRBV6-4
CASSVNSGLAETQYF
>TRBJ2-7|TRBD1|TRBV4-1
CASSQGRKQGVPYEQYF
>TRBJ2-7|-|TRBV19
CASSEDRDYVEQYF
>TRBJ2-2|TRBD1|TRBV7-2
CASSLTGVTGELFF
>TRBJ2-1|TRBD2|TRBV7-3
CASSGTSGRADEQFF
>TRBJ2-5|TRBD1|TRBV28
CASRTGGGLGETQYF
>TRBJ1-3|-|TRBV5-1
CASSLSGGGGNTIYF
>TRBJ2-1|TRBD1|TRBV7-9
CASSPGTGRGSGNEQFF
>TRBJ1-4|-|TRBV5-4
CASSFNRADEKLFF
>TRBJ1-2|-|TRBV24-1
CATSGHLNYGYTF
>TRBJ2-1|-|TRBV6-5
CASSLGRSEQFF
>TRBJ1-1|-|TRBV9
CASSVATEAFF
>TRBJ2-3|-|TRBV28
CASSFPGGETDTQYF
>TRBJ2-7|-|TRBV20-1
CSASPEGYEQYF
>TRBJ2-7|TRBD1|TRBV7-9
CASSLGQGANEQYF
>TRBJ2-7|-|TRBV7-8
CASSLTGPYEQYF
>TRBJ2-3|TRBD2|TRBV4-2
CASSPGGRASDTQYF